The 14 T cell receptor beta chains in this list originate from one sample, sequenced in a study of tumor-infiltrating lymphocytes in primary liver carcinoma. The authors made TCR beta cDNA from around 500 ng total RNA with a constant-region primer. Nested multiplex PCR, run for three rounds with slightly modified ARM-PCR, yielded TCR beta libraries. The two initial PCR rounds, roughly 11 cycles each, used TRBV1-TRBV30 forward and C-beta reverse primers. Using its own MiXCR run on the multiplex PCR reads, TCRdb lists one record per CDR3 protein. The profile shows hundreds of thousands of distinct CDR3 sequences, 50% to 60% of them singletons. Unsorted whole blood served as the source of blood RNA, and germline DNA was extracted as well. The material sequenced was peripheral blood. The receptors derive from a woman in her twenties or thirties with primary liver carcinoma and hepatitis B virus infection.

The CDR3, as DNA: TGTGCCAGCAGTAAGCATATCACAGAGAGCTACGAGCAGTACTTC. This codes for CASSKHITESYEQYF. This rearrangement joins TRBV6-1 to TRBJ2-7; D gene unclear. Germline V gene lookup returns CDR1 MNHNS and CDR2 SASEGT. Trimming pared 5 bases from V and 3 bases from J, leaving 17 bases between. The CDR3 consists of 15 residues.

This clonotype was recorded many times. The chain is built from TRBV14 and TRBJ1-2; D is ambiguous. CDR1 SGHDN and CDR2 FVKESK come from the germline V gene. This CDR3 spans 12 amino acids. The germline V and J ends were trimmed by 4 bases and 5 bases, with 8 bases remaining between them. The CDR3 sequence: CASSPRLYGYTF. CDR3 nucleotide sequence: TGTGCCAGCAGCCCGAGACTTTATGGCTACACCTTC.

About this clonotype: Mismatch with germline at one junction end may stem from a read error. The V call is TRBV4-2, the J call TRBJ2-3, with 9 bases matching TRBD2. Germline CDR1 is LGHNA and CDR2 is YNFKEQ. This CDR3 region has 15 residues. CDR3 DNA sequence: TGTGCCAGTAGCCAAAGCGGGGGGACCACAGATACGAAGTATTTT. This translates into CASSQSGGTTDTKYF.

A word on this clonotype: A much larger clone differs by one base, so this may be a read error. CDR3 residues: CASSRTGSHLEQYF. In nucleotides, the CDR3 is TGTGCCAGCAGTCGGACAGGTTCCCATCTCGAGCAGTACTTC. This rearrangement joins TRBV6-2 or TRBV6-3 to TRBJ2-7, with 7 bases identical to TRBD1. This CDR3 has 14 amino acids. The germline V gene encodes CDR1 MNHEY and CDR2 SVGEGT. The V gene end was trimmed by 5 bases and the J gene end by 6 bases; junction bases not matched to a gene: 10.

This clonotype was detected a few times. The rearrangement links TRBV11-2 to TRBJ1-4; D is unresolved. This CDR3 has 15 residues. Germline CDR1 SGHAT, CDR2 FQNNGV. The V end was cut by 1 base, the J end by 5 bases, with 11 bases between. For the CDR3, the DNA is TGTGCCAGCAGCTTAGGGGCCGCCGTGAATGAAAAACTGTTTTTT. This encodes CASSLGAAVNEKLFF.

This clonotype showed up just a few times. One end of the junction fails to match germline, which may point to a read error. V gene TRBV4-3 combines with J gene TRBJ1-2; D call uncertain. The CDR3 spans 14 residues. Germline loops: CDR1 LGHNA, CDR2 YSLEER. The CDR3 sequence: CASSQDVSSYGYAF. DNA for the CDR3: TGCGCCAGCAGCCAAGATGTATCGAGCTATGGCTACGCCTTC.

About this clonotype itself: Being one base from a much bigger clone, this may be a read error. The genes are TRBV6-5 and TRBJ1-1, with D possibly matching TRBD1 (5 bases). The CDR3 is 14 residues long. Germline V CDR1 and CDR2: MNHEY, SVGAGI. CDR3 DNA: TGTGCCAGCAGGAATACAGGTCGGGGGACTGAAGCTCTCTTT. It codes for CASRNTGRGTEALF.

As regards this clonotype: One junction end disagrees with the germline gene, perhaps due to a read error. The rearrangement links TRBV10-3 to TRBJ2-7, with D maybe TRBD2 (5 bases). The CDR3 loop spans 15 amino acids. Germline V gives CDR1 ENHRY, CDR2 SYGVKD. The CDR3 is CATSESGFKGYEQYF. In DNA, the CDR3 is TGTGCCACCAGTGAGTCGGGATTTAAAGGGTACGAACAGTACTTC.

This clonotype occurred a few times. This chain joins TRBV5-1 and TRBJ2-1; D perhaps matches TRBD2 (6 bases). Germline lookup yields CDR1 SGHRS and CDR2 YFSETQ. The germline V and J ends were trimmed by 4 bases and 0 bases, with 17 bases remaining between them. CDR3 size: 17 residues. As DNA, the CDR3 is TGCGCCAGCAGCCAGAAGGGCGCCGGGAGCTCCTACAATGAGCAGTTCTTC. It yields the protein CASSQKGAGSSYNEQFF.

In DNA form, the CDR3 reads TGCAGTGACCCAGATACGCAGTATTTT. As protein: CSDPDTQYF. The chain combines TRBV29-1 with TRBJ2-3; D call uncertain. Germline V gene lookup returns CDR1 SQVTM and CDR2 ANQGSEA. This CDR3 comprises 9 residues.

Notes on this clonotype: A much larger clone differs by one base, so this may be a read error. V and J are TRBV6-6 and TRBJ1-4; the match to TRBD1 covers 11 bases. This CDR3 contains 16 residues. In germline, CDR1 is MNHNY, CDR2 SVGAGI (reference sequence). The CDR3 reads CVSSLIPGQGEEKLFF. The CDR3 DNA reads as TGTGTCAGCAGCCTCATACCGGGACAGGGGGAGGAAAAACTGTTTTTT.

This clonotype was picked up a small number of times. CDR3 loop: CASSQDWGGTYGYTF. The CDR3 bases are TGCGCCAGCAGCCAAGATTGGGGGGGAACCTATGGCTACACCTTC. The chain links TRBV4-3 to TRBJ1-2; possible D gene TRBD1, 5 bases. CDR1 LGHNA and CDR2 YSLEER come from the germline V gene. The CDR3 length is 15 residues. With 0 bases removed from V and 4 bases from J, the gap between germline ends came to 12 bases.

This clonotype has more than one count but fewer than ten. Mismatch with germline at one junction end may stem from a read error. The V gene is TRBV5-5, the J gene TRBJ2-3, with 7 positions matching TRBD1. This CDR3 is 15 amino acids long. Germline CDR1 SGHKS, CDR2 YYEKEE (reference sequence). The CDR3 protein is CASRLDRPLTDTQYF. CDR3 nucleotide sequence: TGTGCCAGCAGGTTGGACAGGCCGCTAACAGATACGCAGTATTTT.

This chain joins TRBV21-1 and TRBJ1-2; the table's D call of TRBD1 was not tested on the DNA. TRBV21-1 is a pseudogene locus. There are 13 residues in the CDR3. As DNA, the CDR3 is TGTGCCAGCAGCCATGGGACAGGGAGGGGCTACACCTTC. This translates into CASSHGTGRGYTF.